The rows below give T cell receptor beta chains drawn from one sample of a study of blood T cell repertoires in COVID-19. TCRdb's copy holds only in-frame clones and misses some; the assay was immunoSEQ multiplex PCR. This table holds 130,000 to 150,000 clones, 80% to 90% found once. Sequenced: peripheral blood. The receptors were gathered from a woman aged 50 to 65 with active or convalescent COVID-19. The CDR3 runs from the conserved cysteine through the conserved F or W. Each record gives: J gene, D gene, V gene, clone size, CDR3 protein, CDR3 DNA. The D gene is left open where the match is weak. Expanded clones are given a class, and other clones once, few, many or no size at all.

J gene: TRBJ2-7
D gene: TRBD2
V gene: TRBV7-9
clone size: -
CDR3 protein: CASSSPLGAGGPRYYEQYF
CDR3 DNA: TGTGCCAGCAGCTCCCCCCTAGGGGCGGGAGGGCCTAGGTACTACGAGCAGTACTTC

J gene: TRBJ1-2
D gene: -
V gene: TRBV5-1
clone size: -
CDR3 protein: CASSLEGGQRGYTF
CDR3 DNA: TGCGCCAGCAGCTTGGAAGGGGGTCAGCGGGGCTACACCTTC

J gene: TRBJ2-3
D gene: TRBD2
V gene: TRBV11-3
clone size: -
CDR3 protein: CASSSGTNKDTQYF
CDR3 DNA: TGTGCCAGCAGCTCCGGGACTAATAAAGATACGCAGTATTTT

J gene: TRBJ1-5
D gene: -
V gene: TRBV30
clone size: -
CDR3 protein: CAWSGGQRTNQPQHF
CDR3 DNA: TGTGCCTGGAGTGGCGGGCAGCGGACGAATCAGCCCCAGCATTTT

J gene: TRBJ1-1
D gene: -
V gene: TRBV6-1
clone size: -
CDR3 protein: CASSEAIWGTYGAFF
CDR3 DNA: TGTGCCAGCAGTGAGGCCATTTGGGGGACATATGGGGCTTTCTTT

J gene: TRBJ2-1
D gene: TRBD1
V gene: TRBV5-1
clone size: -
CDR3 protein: CASSLGGQLLNEQFF
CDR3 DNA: TGCGCCAGCAGCTTGGGGGGACAGTTATTAAATGAGCAGTTCTTC

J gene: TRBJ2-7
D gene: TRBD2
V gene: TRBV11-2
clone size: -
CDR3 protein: CASSFGLAGDEQYF
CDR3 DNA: TGTGCCAGCAGCTTCGGGCTAGCGGGAGACGAGCAGTACTTC

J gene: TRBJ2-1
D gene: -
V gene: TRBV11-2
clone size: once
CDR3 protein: CASSYRPSSEQFF
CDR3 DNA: TGTGCCAGCAGCTATCGACCGTCTAGTGAGCAGTTCTTC

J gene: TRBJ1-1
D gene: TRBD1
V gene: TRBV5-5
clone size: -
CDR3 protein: CASSLLQGRNTEAFF
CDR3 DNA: TGTGCCAGCAGCTTACTACAGGGGAGGAACACTGAAGCTTTCTTT

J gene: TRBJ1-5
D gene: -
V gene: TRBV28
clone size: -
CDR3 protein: CASSLDSKGRRNQPQHF
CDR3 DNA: TGTGCCAGCAGTCTAGACTCTAAGGGGCGCCGCAATCAGCCCCAGCATTTT

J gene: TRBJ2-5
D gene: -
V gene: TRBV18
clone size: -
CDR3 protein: CASSSNSEETQYF
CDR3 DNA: TGTGCCAGCTCATCTAACAGTGAAGAGACCCAGTACTTC

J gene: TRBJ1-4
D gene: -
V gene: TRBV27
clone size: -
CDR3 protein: CASSSLPGEKLFF
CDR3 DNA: TGTGCCAGCAGTTCACTTCCAGGGGAAAAACTGTTTTTT